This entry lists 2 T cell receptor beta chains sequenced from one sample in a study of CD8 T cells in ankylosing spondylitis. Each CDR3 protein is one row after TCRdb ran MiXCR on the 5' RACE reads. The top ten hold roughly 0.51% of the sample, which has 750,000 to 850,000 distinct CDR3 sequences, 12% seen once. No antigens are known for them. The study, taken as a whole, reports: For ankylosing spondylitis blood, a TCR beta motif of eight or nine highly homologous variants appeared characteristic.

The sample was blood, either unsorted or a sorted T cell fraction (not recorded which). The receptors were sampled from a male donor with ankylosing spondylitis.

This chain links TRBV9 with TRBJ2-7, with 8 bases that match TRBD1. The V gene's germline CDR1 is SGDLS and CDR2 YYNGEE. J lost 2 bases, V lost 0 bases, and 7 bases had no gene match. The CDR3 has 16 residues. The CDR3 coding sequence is TGTGCCAGCAGCGTAGCCCCCCTGGACAGGGCCTACGAGCAGTACTTC. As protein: CASSVAPLDRAYEQYF.

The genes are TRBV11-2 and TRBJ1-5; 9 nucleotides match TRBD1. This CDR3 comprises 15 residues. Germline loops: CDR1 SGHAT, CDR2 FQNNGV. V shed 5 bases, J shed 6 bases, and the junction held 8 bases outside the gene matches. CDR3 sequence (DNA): TGTGCCAGCAGCCGGGGGACAGGGCCAGGTCAGCCCCAGCATTTT. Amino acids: CASSRGTGPGQPQHF.